This T cell receptor beta chain derives from a study of regulatory T cells in long-lasting Graves disease. The CDR3 runs to 15 residues. Unmatched junction bases numbered 6, after V lost 3 bases and J lost 6 bases. Both iRepertoire HTBI primers and Arm-PCR of CDR3 regions were used to build the TCR beta libraries. Via MiXCR, TCRdb re-called the multiplex PCR reads, giving one row per CDR3 protein. This table has a few hundred thousand distinct CDR3 sequences, roughly 23% appearing once. Time point in this sample: persistent/refractory GD, antithyroid drugs over 5 years with positive TRAb. After RNA was extracted from PBMCs, the TCR library was made from it. This clonotype was picked up many times.

The receptor was derived from a woman between 35 and 50 years old with Graves disease. The V call is TRBV12-3 or TRBV12-4, the J call TRBJ2-2; 8 nucleotides agree with TRBD2. Sequences were derived from peripheral blood mononuclear cells (PBMCs), sampled when the disease was refractory, from a patient treated with antithyroid drugs. CDR3 DNA: TGTGCCAGCAGTTTCAGCGGGAGCGTCCCCGGGGAGCTGTTTTTT. Translated, it gives CASSFSGSVPGELFF.